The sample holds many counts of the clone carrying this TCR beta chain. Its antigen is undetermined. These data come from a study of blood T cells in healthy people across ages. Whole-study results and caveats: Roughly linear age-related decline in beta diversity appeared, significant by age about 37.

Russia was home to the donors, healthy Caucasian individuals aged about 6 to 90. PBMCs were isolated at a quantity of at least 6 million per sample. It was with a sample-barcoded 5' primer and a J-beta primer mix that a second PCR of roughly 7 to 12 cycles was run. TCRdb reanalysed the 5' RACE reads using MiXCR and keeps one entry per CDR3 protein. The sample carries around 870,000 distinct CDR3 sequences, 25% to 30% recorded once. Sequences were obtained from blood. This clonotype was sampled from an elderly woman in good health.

CDR3: CASSLIGTRSNEQYF. For the CDR3, the DNA is TGTGCCAGCAGTTTGATCGGTACAAGATCTAACGAGCAGTACTTC. The chain recombines TRBV6-5 with TRBJ2-7; no clear D gene. Germline loops: CDR1 MNHEY, CDR2 SVGAGI. Trimming pared 4 bases from V and 5 bases from J, leaving 18 bases between. CDR3 size: 15 residues.